This is a list of T cell receptor beta chains from one sample in a study of T-cell memory formation after mild COVID-19. A single record per CDR3 protein comes from TCRdb applying MiXCR to the 5' RACE reads. The sample has about 430,000 distinct CDR3 sequences, about 24% seen once. Sequenced sample: PBMCs or a T cell subset sorted from them (not recorded which). These receptors all come from an adult woman who had mild COVID-19 (a few samples of this study predate the infection). Cell type and time point are not known. CDR3s include the opening cysteine and the closing phenylalanine or tryptophan. D genes are given only for firm matches. Rows may omit the clone size; those that give it use once, few, many or a size class.

TRBV20-1	TRBD1	TRBJ1-2	NA	TGCAGTGCTAGCGCCCCGGGACAGGCGGTCGGCTACACCTTC	CSASAPGQAVGYTF
TRBV7-9	TRBD2	TRBJ2-3	few	TGTGCCAGCAGCCTAGCGGGAGTAGCAGATACGCAGTATTTT	CASSLAGVADTQYF
TRBV23-1	NA	TRBJ2-3	NA	TGCGCCAGCGGCAGGGTCAATGTCGGCACAGATACGCAGTATTTT	CASGRVNVGTDTQYF
TRBV28	NA	TRBJ2-1	NA	TGTGCCAGCAGTTTATCTGGAAGGGGTGAGCAGTTCTTC	CASSLSGRGEQFF
TRBV7-3	TRBD1	TRBJ1-2	few	TGTGCCAGCAGCCCGGGGGACAGGGGGGGCTATGGCTACACCTTC	CASSPGDRGGYGYTF
TRBV5-1	NA	TRBJ1-2	few	TGCGCCAGCAGCCACGAAAGACGGTATGGCTACACCTTC	CASSHERRYGYTF
TRBV29-1	NA	TRBJ2-5	NA	TGCAGCGTTGAAGAAGACAGTCAAGAGACCCAGTACTTC	CSVEEDSQETQYF
TRBV7-2	NA	TRBJ2-3	NA	TGTGCCAGCAGCTCAGTGGCTGGGAACACAGATACGCAGTATTTT	CASSSVAGNTDTQYF
TRBV20-1	TRBD2	TRBJ2-2	few	TGCAGTGCTACCCGCCCCCCGGGACTAGCGATGAACACCGGGGAGCTGTTTTTT	CSATRPPGLAMNTGELFF
TRBV6-2/TRBV6-3	NA	TRBJ2-7	few	TGTGCCAGCAGTTACCGGCAGGGTTACGAGCAGTACTTC	CASSYRQGYEQYF
TRBV11-3	NA	TRBJ2-7	once	TGTGCCAGCAGCTTAGGTTCGTCGGGAGAGCAGTACTTC	CASSLGSSGEQYF
TRBV7-3	TRBD2	TRBJ2-1	few	TGTGCCAGCAGCTTAAGTTCGCAGCGGGGGGTTCCTGATGAGCAGTTCTTC	CASSLSSQRGVPDEQFF
TRBV20-1	NA	TRBJ2-3	few	TGCAGTGCTCTGACTAGGGGGGGAGAAGATACGCAGTATTTT	CSALTRGGEDTQYF
TRBV3-1	TRBD2	TRBJ2-1	NA	TGTGCCAGCAGCCAATCCATAGTGGGGCGGGAGATCGATTCGAATGAGCAGTTCTTC	CASSQSIVGREIDSNEQFF
TRBV7-3	TRBD2	TRBJ2-1	few	TGTGCCAGCAGCTTCGCTAGCGGGGGGGGGAATGAGCAGTTCTTC	CASSFASGGGNEQFF
TRBV19	NA	TRBJ1-5	NA	TGTGCCAGTAGTATAGACCGTATCCGGGACCGTCATCAGCCCCAGCATTTT	CASSIDRIRDRHQPQHF
TRBV2	TRBD2	TRBJ2-3	NA	TGTGCCAGCGCGGGGGGATACCTAGCGGGAGTCACAGATACGCAGTATTTT	CASAGGYLAGVTDTQYF
TRBV5-5	TRBD2	TRBJ2-7	few	TGTGCCAGCAGCTTGGAAGGGACTACCCTCGACTACGAGCAGTACTTC	CASSLEGTTLDYEQYF
TRBV29-1	NA	TRBJ1-1	NA	TGCAGCGCAAAGGACGGATACACTGAAGCTTTCTTT	CSAKDGYTEAFF
TRBV7-2	TRBD1	TRBJ1-4	once	TGTGCCAGCAGCTTTCGACAGGGTGCTAATGAAAAACTGTTTTTT	CASSFRQGANEKLFF
TRBV20-1	NA	TRBJ1-4	NA	TGCAGTGCAAGAAGGGAGCTAAATGAAAAACTGTTTTTT	CSARRELNEKLFF
TRBV12-3/TRBV12-4	TRBD2	TRBJ2-5	few	TGTGCCAGCAGTCCCCATGGACTAGCGGGACGAGAGACCCAGTACTTC	CASSPHGLAGRETQYF
TRBV5-1	NA	TRBJ1-1	NA	TGCGCCAGCAGCTTGGGCCTTGGAGACAACAGGAACACTGAAGCTTTCTTT	CASSLGLGDNRNTEAFF
TRBV7-2	TRBD1	TRBJ2-7	NA	TGTGCCAGCAGCCCGAACCGGTTAGGACAGGGGAATTACGAGCAGTACTTC	CASSPNRLGQGNYEQYF
TRBV9	NA	TRBJ1-2	NA	TGTGCCAGCAGCTCCACGGACGCCTATGGCTACACCTTC	CASSSTDAYGYTF
TRBV19	NA	TRBJ1-5	many	TGTGCCACTAACGTCGCAGGGAATGGTCAGCCCCAGCATTTT	CATNVAGNGQPQHF
TRBV18	TRBD1	TRBJ2-5	many	TGCGCCAGCAGCCCAGGGGGCCAAGAGACCCAGTACTTC	CASSPGGQETQYF
TRBV12-3/TRBV12-4	NA	TRBJ2-2	few	TGTGCCAGCAGTGCCCAAGGTGCGAACACCGGGGAGCTGTTTTTT	CASSAQGANTGELFF
TRBV7-9	NA	TRBJ2-1	few	TGTGCCAGCAGCGCCCTAGGGGCGGAGTTAAACAATGAGCAGTTCTTC	CASSALGAELNNEQFF
TRBV5-1	NA	TRBJ1-2	NA	TGCGCCAGCAGCTTGGACAGTGCTAACTATGGCTACACCTTC	CASSLDSANYGYTF
TRBV7-2	TRBD2	TRBJ2-5	NA	TGTGCCAGCAGCTTAAGTTCAGCGGGAGTCCCGATTGAGACCCAGTACTTC	CASSLSSAGVPIETQYF
TRBV30	NA	TRBJ2-7	few	TGTGCCTGGAGTGTACGGGACGGGTTTTTGGTATCTAGGGAGCAGTACTTC	CAWSVRDGFLVSREQYF
TRBV5-1	NA	TRBJ2-3	NA	TGCGCCAGCAGCTTGGACGGGGGAACTAGCACAGATACGCAGTATTTT	CASSLDGGTSTDTQYF
TRBV18	TRBD1	TRBJ2-1	few	TGTGCCAGCACAGGACAGGGGGCGCAGAATGAGCAGTTCTTC	CASTGQGAQNEQFF
TRBV30	NA	TRBJ1-5	NA	TGTGCCTGGAGTCTCGGTGGCGGTCAGCCCCAGCATTTT	CAWSLGGGQPQHF
TRBV9	TRBD2	TRBJ2-2	NA	TGTGCCAGCAGCACAACTAGCGGGGGTACCGGGGAGCTGTTTTTT	CASSTTSGGTGELFF
TRBV24-1	TRBD1	TRBJ1-2	NA	TGTGCCACCCGTCAGGGGGGACAGGGACATGGCTACACCTTC	CATRQGGQGHGYTF
TRBV18	NA	TRBJ2-3	few	TGTGCCAGCTCACCACCGGTGGCAGGGGATACGCAGTATTTT	CASSPPVAGDTQYF
TRBV18	NA	TRBJ2-2	NA	NA	CASSPNSHYTGELFFF
TRBV20-1	NA	TRBJ2-1	few	TGCAGTGCTAGAGATCTCGGGACAAGCTACAATGAGCAGTTCTTC	CSARDLGTSYNEQFF
TRBV11-3	NA	TRBJ1-1	few	TGTGCCAGCAGCTCCGACAGTCCCCCTGCCAAGGAAGCTTTCTTT	CASSSDSPPAKEAFF
TRBV9	NA	TRBJ1-6	NA	TGTGCCAGCAGCCCCACGGGACGGCCTAATTCACCCCTCCACTTT	CASSPTGRPNSPLHF
TRBV24-1	TRBD1	TRBJ2-1	NA	TGTGCCACCAGAGCCGGGACAGGGGGGTTGAATGAGCAGTTCTTC	CATRAGTGGLNEQFF
TRBV7-2	TRBD1	TRBJ2-2	many	TGTGCCAGCACCATCGAGGGGGCGCTCACCGGGGAGCTGTTTTTT	CASTIEGALTGELFF
TRBV3-2	NA	TRBJ2-7	NA	TGTGCCAGCAGCCAAGATATGGCTAGCGGGAGGAGCTACGAGCAGTACTTC	CASSQDMASGRSYEQYF
TRBV9	NA	TRBJ2-1	few	TGTGCCAGCAGCCCCTCGGCCCCACACAATGAGCAGTTCTTC	CASSPSAPHNEQFF
TRBV18	NA	TRBJ1-1	NA	TGTGCCAGCTCACTTTATACAGGGAGGACTGAAGCTTTCTTT	CASSLYTGRTEAFF
TRBV4-3	TRBD1	TRBJ2-3	NA	TGCGCCAGCAGCCGACAAACAGGGGCCAGTGATACGCAGTATTTT	CASSRQTGASDTQYF
TRBV14	TRBD1	TRBJ2-7	NA	TGTGCCAGCAGCCAAGAGGGACAGGGGGCGGCTGGAGGGTACGAGCAGTACTTC	CASSQEGQGAAGGYEQYF
TRBV20-1	NA	TRBJ2-1	NA	TGCAGTCTACTTAGGGGTTACAATGAGCAGTTCTTC	CSLLRGYNEQFF
TRBV28	NA	TRBJ2-7	NA	TGTGCCAGCAGTTTATCTTCGGGGGTCTCCTACGAGCAGTACTTC	CASSLSSGVSYEQYF